A selection of T cell receptor beta chains follows, all from one sample in a study of blood T cell repertoires in COVID-19. This table comes from immunoSEQ multiplex PCR, and its TCRdb copy is limited to in-frame clones, with some not included. The table lists about 140,000 clones, around 85% of them singletons. Input material: peripheral blood. Every receptor here comes from a man aged 50 to 60 with acute or convalescent COVID-19. Each CDR3 is given with its conserved first and last residue. D genes are given only for firm matches. Only some rows state a clone size, as once, few, many or a class for expanded clones.

-	TRBV2	TRBJ1-2	TRBD1	CASSDGTGNYGYTF	TGTGCCAGCAGTGACGGGACAGGAAACTATGGCTACACCTTC
many	TRBV2	TRBJ1-5	-	CASSESGGHQPQHF	TGTGCCAGCAGTGAAAGCGGGGGCCATCAGCCCCAGCATTTT
-	TRBV27	TRBJ1-3	-	CASSLTGASGNTIYF	TGTGCCAGCAGCCTGACAGGTGCCTCTGGAAACACCATATATTTT
-	TRBV15	TRBJ1-3	-	CATSRESSGNTIYF	TGTGCCACCAGCAGGGAGAGCTCTGGAAACACCATATATTTT
few	TRBV9	TRBJ2-7	TRBD2	CASSVGAGAFYEQYF	TGTGCCAGCAGCGTAGGCGCGGGAGCTTTCTACGAGCAGTACTTC
-	TRBV4-1	TRBJ2-1	TRBD2	CASSQRVAGDYNEQFF	TGCGCCAGCAGCCAGAGGGTAGCGGGAGACTACAATGAGCAGTTCTTC
-	TRBV12-5	TRBJ1-2	-	CASGQQGGRDYTF	TGTGCTAGTGGGCAACAGGGTGGAAGGGACTACACCTTC
few	TRBV30	TRBJ2-3	TRBD2	CAWALAGDTQYF	TGTGCCTGGGCTCTAGCGGGAGATACGCAGTATTTT
-	TRBV5-3	TRBJ2-7	-	CARSLACGSSYEQYF	TGTGCCAGAAGCTTAGCCTGCGGATCCTCCTACGAGCAGTACTTC
-	TRBV5-1	TRBJ2-7	-	CASRSGQRVEEQYF	TGCGCCAGCAGGAGCGGCCAGAGGGTAGAGGAGCAGTACTTC
-	TRBV7-9	TRBJ2-3	-	CASSLTADTQYF	TGTGCCAGCAGCTTGACTGCAGATACGCAGTATTTT
-	TRBV6-6	TRBJ2-7	TRBD2	CASSYSNSGTYEQYF	TGTGCCAGCAGTTACTCGAACAGCGGGACCTACGAGCAGTACTTC
-	TRBV18	TRBJ2-2	TRBD1	CASSPFSGTGYTGELFF	TGTGCCAGCTCACCCTTTTCTGGGACAGGCTACACCGGGGAGCTGTTTTTT
-	TRBV12-3/TRBV12-4	TRBJ1-6	-	CASSATGEPLHF	TGTGCCAGCAGTGCTACAGGCGAACCCCTCCACTTT
-	TRBV27	TRBJ1-6	-	CASSEGSSPLHF	TGTGCCAGCAGTGAGGGCAGTTCACCCCTCCACTTT
-	TRBV5-6	TRBJ2-3	-	CASSLTRKSTDTQYF	TGTGCCAGCAGCTTGACTCGCAAGTCCACAGATACGCAGTATTTT
-	TRBV5-4	TRBJ2-4	-	CASQNRDSANIQYF	TGTGCCAGCCAGAACCGGGACTCGGCGAACATTCAGTACTTC
-	TRBV7-2	TRBJ1-1	-	CASSFQGNTEAFF	TGTGCCAGCAGCTTCCAGGGGAACACTGAAGCTTTCTTT
once	TRBV19	TRBJ1-5	-	CASSITPYEQPQHF	TGTGCCAGTAGTATAACCCCCTACGAACAGCCCCAGCATTTT
-	TRBV7-9	TRBJ1-1	-	CASSLAHLFTEAFF	TGTGCCAGCAGCTTAGCACATCTTTTTACTGAAGCTTTCTTT
-	TRBV18	TRBJ2-5	TRBD1	CASSPFEQGAGETQYF	TGTGCCAGCTCTCCTTTTGAACAGGGGGCCGGGGAGACCCAGTACTTC
few	TRBV6-5	TRBJ2-1	-	CASRYPGTYNEQFF	TGTGCCAGCAGGTATCCCGGGACCTACAATGAGCAGTTCTTC
few	TRBV3-1/TRBV3-2	TRBJ1-2	-	CASSQDGTVNGYTF	TGTGCCAGCAGCCAAGATGGCACAGTTAATGGCTACACCTTC
-	TRBV30	TRBJ2-7	TRBD1	CAWSLGGPIEQYF	TGTGCCTGGAGTTTAGGGGGCCCCATCGAGCAGTACTTC
-	TRBV6-2/TRBV6-3	TRBJ2-5	-	CASSSTGFQETQYF	TGTGCCAGCAGTTCTACAGGGTTCCAAGAGACCCAGTACTTC
-	TRBV28	TRBJ2-4	-	CASTPGGKNIQYF	TGTGCCAGCACCCCCGGAGGGAAAAACATTCAGTACTTC
-	TRBV18	TRBJ2-2	-	CASSPAEEATGELFF	TGTGCCAGCTCACCAGCGGAGGAAGCCACCGGGGAGCTGTTTTTT
once	TRBV19	TRBJ1-1	TRBD1	CASRQGAMNTEAFF	TGTGCCAGTAGACAGGGGGCGATGAACACTGAAGCTTTCTTT
-	TRBV6-5	TRBJ2-1	TRBD2	CASRTSGPNEQFF	TGTGCCAGCAGGACTAGCGGCCCCAATGAGCAGTTCTTC
-	TRBV9	TRBJ2-1	TRBD2	CASSVGLAGAYNEQFF	TGTGCCAGCAGCGTAGGGCTAGCGGGGGCTTACAATGAGCAGTTCTTC